Described below is a single TCR beta chain sequence and its context. The source of the sample is a study of memory CD4+ T cells and cytomegalovirus serostatus. Study background: Of the healthy Belgian adults, nine or ten were CMV seropositive and 24 seronegative.

The sort gate was single viable CD3+CD4+CD8-CD45RO+ cells for memory CD4+ T cells. Serostatus was set by detecting CMV pp150, pp28, p38, p52 IgG. Positive selection with CD4 microbeads enriched total CD4+ T cells. This table comes from immunoSEQ multiplex PCR, and its TCRdb copy is limited to in-frame clones, with some not included. The sample lists 50,000 or so clones; around three quarters were seen once. Material: memory CD4+ T cells from blood. This TCR came from an adult in good health and CMV-seronegative.

CDR3 nucleotides: TGTGCCAGCAGCTTAGACGGTTTCAATCAGCCCCAGCATTTT. It is translated as CASSLDGFNQPQHF. V usage is TRBV11-2 and J usage is TRBJ1-5; D not resolved. The length of the CDR3 is 14 residues. Trimming removed 0 bases from V and 3 bases from J, with 6 bases in between. Looked up from germline, CDR1 is SGHAT and CDR2 is FQNNGV.